This is a list of T cell receptor beta chains from one sample in a study of shared clonotypes between healthy human individuals. Clones were read by immunoSEQ multiplex PCR, and TCRdb kept only the in-frame ones, dropping some. Of roughly 2,300,000 clones listed, 85% to 95% are singletons. The sequencing input was naive CD4+ T cells from PBMCs. Receptors originate from a man aged 18 to 29 in good health. Some clones in this sample may be carry-over from other donors' samples. Both conserved end residues are part of each CDR3. The D gene is left open where the match is weak. Size values are once, few and many counts, or a class for expanded clones, and some rows have none.

size: NA
length: 15
J: TRBJ2-7
D: TRBD2
V: TRBV5-1
CDR3: CASSLEGAGSYEQYF
DNA: TGCGCCAGCAGCTTGGAGGGAGCGGGATCCTACGAGCAGTACTTC

size: NA
length: 16
J: TRBJ2-5
D: NA
V: TRBV5-6
CDR3: CASSLAPSAPQETQYF
DNA: TGTGCCAGCAGCTTGGCGCCTAGCGCGCCCCAAGAGACCCAGTACTTC

size: once
length: 11
J: TRBJ2-7
D: NA
V: TRBV30
CDR3: CAWDWGGEQYF
DNA: TGTGCCTGGGATTGGGGAGGCGAGCAGTACTTC

size: NA
length: 13
J: TRBJ2-7
D: TRBD1
V: TRBV18
CDR3: CASKGDRGYEQYF
DNA: TGTGCCAGCAAAGGGGACAGGGGTTACGAGCAGTACTTC

size: NA
length: 17
J: TRBJ1-4
D: NA
V: TRBV7-9
CDR3: CASSSRTVLATNEKLFF
DNA: TGTGCCAGCAGCTCCAGGACAGTCCTAGCAACTAATGAAAAACTGTTTTTT

size: NA
length: 14
J: TRBJ2-7
D: NA
V: TRBV9
CDR3: CASSRDRGGYEQYF
DNA: TGTGCCAGCAGCCGCGATAGGGGGGGCTACGAGCAGTACTTC

size: NA
length: 16
J: TRBJ2-5
D: NA
V: TRBV27
CDR3: CASSLLPSAAQETQYF
DNA: TGTGCCAGCAGTTTACTACCCTCCGCGGCTCAAGAGACCCAGTACTTC

size: once
length: 14
J: TRBJ2-3
D: NA
V: TRBV2
CDR3: CASRREVVPDTQYF
DNA: TGTGCCAGCAGGAGGGAGGTGGTCCCAGATACGCAGTATTTT

size: once
length: 15
J: TRBJ2-5
D: TRBD2
V: TRBV6-5
CDR3: CASSYSMAGGETQYF
DNA: TGTGCCAGCAGTTACTCGATGGCGGGAGGAGAGACCCAGTACTTC

size: NA
length: 14
J: TRBJ2-7
D: NA
V: TRBV5-1
CDR3: CASSPSVGGNEQYF
DNA: TGCGCCAGCAGCCCCTCCGTCGGAGGGAATGAGCAGTACTTC